The 20 T cell receptor beta chains in this list originate from one sample, sequenced in a study of T cells in Graves' hyperthyroidism and ophthalmopathy. RNA transcripts gave rise to amplified TCR beta CDR3 regions. The study used the HTBI primer set for a first-round RT-PCR of the TCR CDR3. MiXCR, applied by TCRdb to the multiplex PCR reads, yields one record per CDR3 protein. Among some 770,000 distinct CDR3 sequences listed, about 15% were seen once. The specimen was blood. The receptors stem from a man aged 18-30 years with Graves' hyperthyroidism.

The V call is TRBV5-8, the J call TRBJ2-3, with D possibly TRBD1 on 5 matching bases. This CDR3 contains 17 residues. Per germline, CDR1 SGHTS and CDR2 YDEGEE. V lost 0 bases and J 1 base, leaving 15 bases between the germline ends. CDR3 sequence: CASSLDGRDTRTDTQYF. The DNA of the CDR3 is TGTGCCAGCAGCTTGGATGGCAGGGATACGCGCACAGATACGCAGTATTTT.

This clonotype was seen only a few times. J is TRBJ2-3 and V is TRBV6-6; D might be TRBD2 (6 bases). The V and J ends lost 0 bases and 9 bases respectively, with 13 bases between them. The CDR3 totals 14 residues. Looked up from germline, CDR1 is MNHNY and CDR2 is SVGAGI (reference sequence). The CDR3 is CASSYSGRRGTQYF. The DNA for the CDR3 is TGTGCCAGCAGTTACTCGGGTCGACGGGGGACGCAGTATTTT.

This clonotype was observed a handful of times. V and J are TRBV20-1 and TRBJ2-7, with D possibly being TRBD2 (6 bases). Germline V gives CDR1 DFQATT, CDR2 SNEGSKA (reference sequence). Trimming pared 3 bases from V and 4 bases from J, leaving 25 bases between. This CDR3 region has 17 residues. The CDR3 DNA reads as TGCAGTGCTAGCTCAATCAGGGAGGCCCCCGGGAGATACGAGCAGTACTTC. This encodes CSASSIREAPGRYEQYF.

This clonotype came up a few times. CDR3 in DNA: TGTGCCAGCAGCCAAGGAGGACTAGCGGGTGGAGATACGCAGTATTTT. Residues: CASSQGGLAGGDTQYF. The rearrangement uses TRBV4-2 and TRBJ2-3, with 11 bases aligning to TRBD2. This CDR3 has 16 amino acids. Germline loops: CDR1 LGHNA, CDR2 YNFKEQ. V trimming: 1 base; J trimming: 5 bases; junction bases outside the gene matches: 5.

This clonotype was counted a few times. V gene TRBV2 combines with J gene TRBJ2-1; D possibly corresponds to TRBD2 (5 bases). The germline V gene has CDR1 SNHLY and CDR2 FYNNEI. This CDR3 has 14 amino acids. Trimming stripped 5 bases from V and 9 bases from J, with 17 bases between. CDR3 region: CASSWGRTSSEQFF. Here the CDR3 DNA reads TGTGCCAGCAGTTGGGGAAGGACTTCCAGTGAGCAGTTCTTC. The whole variable domain, remainder taken from reference TRBV2 and TRBJ2-1, is EPEVTQTPSHQVTQMGQEVILRCVPISNHLYFYWYRQILGQKVEFLVSFYNNEISEKSEIFDDQFSVERPDGSNFTLKIRSTKLEDSAMYFCASSWGRTSSEQFFGPGTRLTVL.

This clonotype was counted a few times. J is TRBJ2-7 and V is TRBV20-1; the D gene could be TRBD1 or TRBD2 (6 bases each). CDR3 length equals 13 residues. Germline V gives CDR1 DFQATT, CDR2 SNEGSKA (reference sequence). V lost 1 base and J 4 bases, leaving 11 bases between the germline ends. This chain's CDR3 is CSARGLGGYEQYF. The CDR3 DNA reads as TGCAGTGCTAGAGGCCTAGGGGGGTACGAGCAGTACTTC.

V gene TRBV7-9 combines with J gene TRBJ2-5, with D tentatively TRBD1 or TRBD2 (6 bases each). Trimming cost V 11 bases and J 13 bases, with 14 bases left between them. Germline V lookup: CDR1 SEHNR, CDR2 FQNEAQ (reference sequence). This CDR3 spans 9 amino acids. The CDR3 loop is CAVGGAPYF. Written as DNA, the CDR3 is TGTGCCGTCGGGGGCGCTCCGTACTTC.

This clonotype was seen at least ten times. The chain is built from TRBV28 and TRBJ1-1, with D unclear. Germline CDR1 and CDR2: MDHEN and SYDVKM. CDR3 length: 12 amino acids. V lost 4 bases and J lost 7, with 10 bases in between. The CDR3 DNA is TGTGCCAGCAGTTCCAGTTTTCGTGAAGCTTTCTTT. Protein sequence: CASSSSFREAFF. Full variable domain (remainder filled in from reference TRBV28 and TRBJ1-1): DVKVTQSSRYLVKRTGEKVFLECVQDMDHENMFWYRQDPGLGLRLIYFSYDVKMKEKGDIPEGYSVSREKKERFSLILESASTNQTSMYLCASSSSFREAFFGQGTRLTVV.

The CDR3 DNA is TGCGCCAGCAGACCAGGGGTTAGGGACAATCAGCCCCAGCATTTT. Protein: CASRPGVRDNQPQHF. V and J are TRBV4-1 and TRBJ1-5; tentatively, D is TRBD1 (6 bases). The CDR3 has 15 amino acids. The ends were cut back, 6 bases at V and 3 bases at J, with 15 bases in the middle. Germline V gene data show CDR1 as MGHRA and CDR2 as YSYEKL.

The chain combines TRBV27 with TRBJ1-6; D unresolved. Between the trimmed V and J ends, which lost 8 bases and 7 bases, there was a span of 12 bases. CDR3 length: 13 residues. Looked up from germline, CDR1 is MNHEY and CDR2 is SMNVEV (reference sequence). CDR3 sequence (DNA): TGTGCCAGCGGTTACTCGAGGAATTCACCCCTCCACTTT. It yields the protein CASGYSRNSPLHF.

This clonotype occurred a few times. The CDR3 reads CASSSLAVGSEQFF. CDR3 coding DNA: TGTGCCAGCAGTTCTCTAGCGGTGGGTAGTGAGCAGTTCTTC. This chain links TRBV6-2 or TRBV6-3 with TRBJ2-1; 7 bases are shared with TRBD2. Per the germline V gene, CDR1 is MNHEY and CDR2 is SVGEGT. Losses at the gene ends were 4 bases for V and 9 bases for J; bases not matched to a gene: 9. This CDR3 has 14 residues.

This clonotype has just a few counts. The rearrangement joins TRBV9 to TRBJ2-7; 7 nucleotides align to TRBD2. The germline V gene has CDR1 SGDLS and CDR2 YYNGEE. The CDR3 consists of 15 residues. V shed 3 bases, J shed 5 bases, and the junction held 11 bases outside the gene matches. The CDR3 nucleotides are TGTGCCAGCAGCGAAGAAGGTGCGGGAGCCCACGAGCAGTACTTC. Protein sequence: CASSEEGAGAHEQYF.

Many counts were recorded for this clonotype. Here the CDR3 DNA reads TGTGCCAGCAGCCAAGAGACGGCGTTGAACACTGAAGCTTTCTTT. It codes for CASSQETALNTEAFF. The chain carries TRBV4-2 and TRBJ1-1; D gene unclear. From germline, CDR1 is LGHNA and CDR2 YNFKEQ. This CDR3 spans 15 amino acids. V was pared by 0 bases and J by 0 bases, with 8 bases between.

This clonotype has only a few counts. This CDR3 is CASSFVRLETQYF. The CDR3, as DNA: TGTGCCAGCAGCTTCGTTAGGCTGGAGACCCAGTACTTC. This sequence joins TRBV7-2 and TRBJ2-5; D is unresolved. Looked up from germline, CDR1 is SGHTA and CDR2 is FQGNSA. V was trimmed by 3 bases and J by 5 bases, leaving 10 bases between them. The CDR3 is 13 residues long.

This chain connects TRBV29-1 to TRBJ2-7, with D uncertain. Germline V gives CDR1 SQVTM, CDR2 ANQGSEA. The CDR3 has 15 residues. V lost 2 bases to trimming and J lost 0 bases, with 14 bases between them. Written as DNA, the CDR3 is TGCAGCGTTGAACTAACCATTACGGGCTCCTACGAGCAGTACTTC. Its translation is CSVELTITGSYEQYF.

Only a few counts were recorded for this clonotype. The genes are TRBV24-1 and TRBJ2-7, with 8 nucleotides matching TRBD1. With 4 bases clipped from V and 2 bases from J, the junction kept 12 bases outside the gene matches. Germline V lookup: CDR1 KGHDR, CDR2 SFDVKD. The CDR3 totals 17 residues. The CDR3 DNA sequence: TGTGCCACCAGTGAGCGGGACAGGTGTATGATTACCTACGAGCAGTACTTC. Protein: CATSERDRCMITYEQYF.

This clonotype has at least ten counts. The chain has TRBV2 and TRBJ1-2, with D possibly TRBD1 on 6 matching bases. Looked up from germline, CDR1 is SNHLY and CDR2 is FYNNEI. This CDR3 contains 13 residues. Trimming pared 6 bases from V and 3 bases from J, leaving 11 bases between. CDR3 DNA sequence: TGTGCCAGCAGCCCCGGGACATACTATGGCTACACCTTC. Its protein product is CASSPGTYYGYTF.

This clonotype occurred many times. This chain uses TRBV12-3 or TRBV12-4 with TRBJ1-1; no definite D call. The CDR3 spans 15 residues. Trimming pared 5 bases from V and 1 base from J, leaving 14 bases between. The CDR3 is CASSMSEDQNTEAFF. DNA of the CDR3: TGTGCCAGCAGTATGAGTGAGGACCAGAACACTGAAGCTTTCTTT.

This clonotype was seen at least ten times. V gene TRBV30 combines with J gene TRBJ1-5, with D possibly being TRBD1 (5 bases). There are 16 residues in the CDR3. CDR1 and CDR2 from the germline V gene are GTSNPN and SVGIG (reference sequence). Trimming took 0 bases from V and 0 from J, leaving 12 bases between them. The CDR3 region is CAWSVRAGYSNQPQHF. Written as DNA, the CDR3 is TGTGCCTGGAGTGTACGCGCAGGGTATAGCAATCAGCCCCAGCATTTT.

Note on this clonotype: Since a much larger clone is just one base distant, this may be a read error. The chain carries TRBV28 and TRBJ2-7; tentative D call: TRBD1 (5 bases). The CDR3 runs to 13 residues. CDR1 and CDR2 (germline): MDHEN, SYDVKM. The CDR3 spells CAGSYRSSYEQYF. CDR3 in DNA: TGTGCCGGCAGCTACAGGAGCTCCTACGAGCAGTACTTC.